This is a list of T cell receptor beta chains from one sample in a study of technical replicates of blood from a handful of donors. The repertoire was sequenced with immunoSEQ multiplex PCR; TCRdb's copy has only in-frame clones and lacks some. Found here are about 75,000 clones, around 97% of them singletons; the top ten hold approximately 0.2%. The material sequenced was T cells isolated from PBMCs. These receptors were obtained from a human donor in good health. Both conserved end residues are part of each CDR3. The D gene is left open where the match is weak. A clone size is listed for some rows: how often the clone was seen (once, few, many), or a class if it is expanded.

clone size,D gene,J gene,V gene,CDR3 protein,CDR3 DNA
.,.,TRBJ2-7,TRBV29-1,CSVHAGYEQYF,TGCAGCGTTCACGCGGGGTACGAGCAGTACTTC
.,.,TRBJ2-5,TRBV6-5,CASSYRGTAQETQYF,TGTGCCAGCAGTTACCGCGGGACAGCACAAGAGACCCAGTACTTC
.,TRBD1,TRBJ1-1,TRBV19,CASHPGGLNTEAFF,TGTGCCAGTCATCCAGGGGGGCTGAACACTGAAGCTTTCTTT
.,.,TRBJ2-7,TRBV13,CASSLLSQDEQYF,TGTGCCAGCAGCTTACTATCTCAAGACGAGCAGTACTTC
once,.,TRBJ2-1,TRBV10-1,CASGQGNEQFF,TGCGCCAGCGGCCAGGGGAATGAGCAGTTCTTC
.,TRBD1,TRBJ1-2,TRBV5-1,CASSPGGPLDGYTF,TGCGCCAGCAGCCCAGGGGGCCCCCTGGATGGCTACACCTTC
.,.,TRBJ1-2,TRBV7-9,CASSRGGLINTF,TGTGCCAGCAGCCGAGGGGGACTAATCAACACCTTC
.,TRBD1,TRBJ2-2,TRBV30,CAWSGYSGQGAWTGELFF,TGTGCCTGGAGTGGGTATTCGGGACAGGGGGCTTGGACCGGGGAGCTGTTTTTT
.,.,TRBJ2-6,TRBV14,CASSQQGPGANVLTF,TGTGCCAGCAGCCAGCAGGGGCCTGGGGCCAACGTCCTGACTTTC
.,.,TRBJ1-4,TRBV5-1,CASSLISDEKLFF,TGCGCCAGCAGCTTGATCAGCGATGAAAAACTGTTTTTT
.,TRBD1,TRBJ1-2,TRBV29-1,CSVVDRSNYGYTF,TGCAGCGTTGTGGACAGGTCTAACTATGGCTACACCTTC
.,.,TRBJ1-1,TRBV14,CASSQSTGYAEAFF,TGTGCCAGCAGCCAGAGCACAGGGTACGCTGAAGCTTTCTTT
.,TRBD1,TRBJ2-1,TRBV18,CASSTGVSSYNEQFF,TGTGCCAGCTCGACAGGGGTAAGCTCCTACAATGAGCAGTTCTTC
once,TRBD1,TRBJ2-3,TRBV6-6,CASRGTGKTDTQYF,TGTGCCAGCAGAGGGACAGGGAAAACAGATACGCAGTATTTT
.,.,TRBJ1-6,TRBV4-2,CASSQEPVTGPGVNSPLHF,TGTGCCAGCAGCCAAGAGCCCGTAACAGGGCCGGGTGTCAATTCACCCCTCCACTTT
.,TRBD2,TRBJ2-1,TRBV10-2,CASLPPRLAGDPYNEQFF,TGCGCCAGCCTCCCCCCGAGACTAGCGGGGGATCCCTACAATGAGCAGTTCTTC
.,.,TRBJ1-2,TRBV29-1,CSVRGLYGYTF,TGCAGCGTTCGGGGATTATATGGCTACACCTTC
.,TRBD2,TRBJ2-3,TRBV5-4,CASSLSLANTDTQYF,TGTGCCAGCAGCTTGTCACTAGCGAACACAGATACGCAGTATTTT
once,.,TRBJ2-2,TRBV6-1,CASRSAWNTGELFF,TGTGCCAGCAGGAGTGCATGGAACACCGGGGAGCTGTTTTTT
.,TRBD1,TRBJ1-4,TRBV14,CASSQIGGRNEKLFF,TGTGCCAGCAGCCAAATAGGGGGCCGTAATGAAAAACTGTTTTTT
.,.,TRBJ1-2,TRBV14,CASSRGQSYGYTF,TGTGCCAGCAGCCGAGGACAGAGCTATGGCTACACCTTC
.,.,TRBJ1-2,TRBV15,CATGGGQVYGYTF,TGTGCCACCGGCGGAGGGCAGGTCTATGGCTACACCTTC
.,.,TRBJ1-4,TRBV6-6,CASRGSGNEKLFF,TGTGCCAGCAGAGGGAGTGGGAATGAAAAACTGTTTTTT
.,.,TRBJ2-2,TRBV18,CASSPGQLTGELFF,TGTGCCAGCTCACCCGGACAGCTCACCGGGGAGCTGTTTTTT
.,TRBD1,TRBJ2-7,TRBV27,CASSITQGGEQYF,TGTGCCAGCAGTATAACACAGGGGGGCGAGCAGTACTTC
.,.,TRBJ1-2,TRBV4-1,CASSQDTQGWGYGYTF,TGCGCCAGCAGCCAAGATACTCAGGGGTGGGGATATGGCTACACCTTC
.,.,TRBJ2-2,TRBV6-6,CASYHSANTGELFF,TGTGCCAGTTACCATTCAGCGAACACCGGGGAGCTGTTTTTT
.,TRBD1,TRBJ1-1,TRBV11-3,CASSLEDWVQGANTEAFF,TGTGCCAGCAGCTTAGAAGATTGGGTGCAGGGGGCAAACACTGAAGCTTTCTTT
.,TRBD1,TRBJ1-2,TRBV6-1,CASSTGNYGYTF,TGTGCCAGTTCGACAGGGAACTATGGCTACACCTTC
.,.,TRBJ1-4,TRBV5-1,CASSLGQVSEKLFF,TGCGCCAGCAGCTTGGGTCAGGTGTCTGAAAAACTGTTTTTT
.,TRBD2,TRBJ2-5,TRBV11-2,CASSLGGTSGGQTQETQYF,TGTGCCAGCAGCTTAGGGGGGACTAGCGGGGGGCAAACGCAGGAGACCCAGTACTTC
.,TRBD1,TRBJ2-7,TRBV19,CASSPGQGYYEQYF,TGTGCCAGTAGTCCCGGACAGGGATACTACGAGCAGTACTTC
once,.,TRBJ2-2,TRBV7-4,CASSFSQPRIENTGELFF,TGTGCCAGCAGCTTTAGCCAACCCCGGATTGAGAACACCGGGGAGCTGTTTTTT
.,.,TRBJ2-1,TRBV5-5,CASTPQDRFNEQFF,TGTGCCAGCACCCCTCAAGACAGGTTCAATGAGCAGTTCTTC
.,.,TRBJ1-5,TRBV7-9,CASSLGDQPQHF,TGTGCCAGCAGCTTAGGCGATCAGCCCCAGCATTTT
once,.,TRBJ2-1,TRBV7-9,CASSWGGQSSSYNEQFF,TGTGCCAGCAGCTGGGGTGGACAAAGTAGCTCCTACAATGAGCAGTTCTTC
.,.,TRBJ1-1,TRBV11-2,CASSFGGGQGSEIAEAFF,TGTGCCAGCAGCTTCGGGGGGGGCCAGGGTTCCGAGATCGCTGAAGCTTTCTTT
.,TRBD2,TRBJ2-5,TRBV7-8,CASRQATSGLQETQYF,TGTGCCAGCAGGCAGGCGACTAGCGGATTGCAAGAGACCCAGTACTTC
.,.,TRBJ2-5,TRBV7-9,CASSLAVGETQYF,TGTGCCAGCAGCTTAGCAGTCGGGGAGACCCAGTACTTC
.,TRBD2,TRBJ2-4,TRBV4-1,CASSQTSSGEAMSKNIQYF,TGCGCCAGCAGCCAGACGAGCAGCGGGGAGGCGATGTCCAAAAACATTCAGTACTTC
.,.,TRBJ1-1,TRBV29-1,CSVEDHSQGFPEAFF,TGCAGCGTTGAAGATCATTCGCAGGGTTTCCCTGAAGCTTTCTTT
.,.,TRBJ2-5,TRBV6-5,CASSYLDSQETQYF,TGTGCCAGCAGTTACTTGGACAGCCAAGAGACCCAGTACTTC
.,.,TRBJ1-2,TRBV7-9,CASSFRQDPNYGYTF,TGTGCCAGCAGCTTTCGACAGGACCCTAACTATGGCTACACCTTC
.,TRBD1,TRBJ2-1,TRBV28,CASSRGTGEYNEQFF,TGTGCCAGCAGTCGGGGGACAGGGGAATATAATGAGCAGTTCTTC
.,TRBD1,TRBJ2-2,TRBV10-3,CAIGGQIGELFF,TGTGCCATTGGGGGACAGATCGGGGAGCTGTTTTTT
.,.,TRBJ2-6,TRBV19,CASSPQGSGANVLTF,TGTGCCAGTAGTCCTCAGGGTTCTGGGGCCAACGTCCTGACTTTC
.,.,TRBJ2-5,TRBV7-6,CASSLASLGALKETQYF,TGTGCCAGCAGCTTAGCCAGTTTGGGGGCGCTTAAGGAGACCCAGTACTTC
.,.,TRBJ1-1,TRBV5-1,CASSLDRSQGVSGTEAFF,TGCGCCAGCAGCTTGGATCGTAGTCAAGGGGTCTCGGGCACTGAAGCTTTCTTT
once,TRBD1,TRBJ1-4,TRBV5-1,CASSSQTGAREKLFF,TGCGCCAGCAGCTCACAAACAGGGGCACGGGAAAAACTGTTTTTT
once,TRBD2,TRBJ2-3,TRBV9,CASSGSGGANTQYF,TGTGCCAGCAGCGGTAGCGGGGGGGCGAATACGCAGTATTTT
.,TRBD1,TRBJ1-3,TRBV5-6,CASSYLDRLGGNTIYF,TGTGCCAGCAGCTATCTGGACAGGCTTGGAGGAAACACCATATATTTT
.,.,TRBJ2-2,TRBV11-2,CASSQSRRADTGELFF,TGTGCCAGCAGCCAAAGCAGGAGGGCCGACACCGGGGAGCTGTTTTTT
.,.,TRBJ2-1,TRBV27,CASSLIVRGKVYNEQFF,TGTGCCAGCAGTTTAATAGTTCGGGGAAAGGTATACAATGAGCAGTTCTTC
.,TRBD2,TRBJ2-1,TRBV7-2,CASSLSSGRVLYNEQFF,TGTGCCAGCAGCCTCTCTAGCGGGAGAGTCCTCTACAATGAGCAGTTCTTC
.,.,TRBJ1-2,TRBV9,CASSVGEGLGYGYTF,TGTGCCAGCAGCGTAGGGGAGGGATTGGGGTATGGCTACACCTTC
.,TRBD2,TRBJ2-5,TRBV6-5,CASSPSGGAQETQYF,TGTGCCAGCAGCCCTAGCGGGGGCGCGCAAGAGACCCAGTACTTC
.,TRBD2,TRBJ2-3,TRBV29-1,CSVEGTSGRGDTQYF,TGCAGCGTTGAAGGGACTAGCGGGAGAGGCGATACGCAGTATTTT
.,.,TRBJ2-5,TRBV6-5,CASSLQGGGQETQYF,TGTGCCAGCAGTCTCCAAGGGGGGGGCCAAGAGACCCAGTACTTC
.,TRBD2,TRBJ2-5,TRBV28,CASSLLGGLAGGRETQYF,TGTGCCAGCAGTTTATTGGGGGGACTAGCGGGAGGTAGGGAGACCCAGTACTTC
.,.,TRBJ1-2,TRBV7-2,CASSLAQGNYGYTF,TGTGCCAGCAGCTTAGCTCAGGGGAACTATGGCTACACCTTC